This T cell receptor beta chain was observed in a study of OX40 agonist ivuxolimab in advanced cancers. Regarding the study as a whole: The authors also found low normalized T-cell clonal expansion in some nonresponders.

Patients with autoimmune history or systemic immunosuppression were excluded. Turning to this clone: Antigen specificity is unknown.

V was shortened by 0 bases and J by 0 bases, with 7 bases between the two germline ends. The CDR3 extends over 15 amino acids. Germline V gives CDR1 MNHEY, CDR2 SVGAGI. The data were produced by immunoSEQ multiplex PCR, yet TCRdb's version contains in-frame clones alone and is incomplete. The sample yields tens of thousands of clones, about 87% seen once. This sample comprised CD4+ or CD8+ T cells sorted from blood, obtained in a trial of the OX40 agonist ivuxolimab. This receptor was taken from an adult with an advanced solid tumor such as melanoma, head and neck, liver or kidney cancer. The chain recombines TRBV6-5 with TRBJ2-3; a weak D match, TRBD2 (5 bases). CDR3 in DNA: TGTGCCAGCAGTTACTCGAGGGCTAGCACAGATACGCAGTATTTT. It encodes CASSYSRASTDTQYF.